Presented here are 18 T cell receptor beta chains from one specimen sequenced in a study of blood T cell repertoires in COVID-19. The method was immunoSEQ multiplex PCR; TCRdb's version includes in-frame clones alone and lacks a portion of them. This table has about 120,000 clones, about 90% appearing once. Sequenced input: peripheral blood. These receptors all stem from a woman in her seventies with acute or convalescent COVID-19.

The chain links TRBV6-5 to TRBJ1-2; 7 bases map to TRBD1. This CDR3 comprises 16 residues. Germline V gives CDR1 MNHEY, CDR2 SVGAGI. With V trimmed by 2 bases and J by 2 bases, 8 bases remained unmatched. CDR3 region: CASSYGQALSNYGYTF. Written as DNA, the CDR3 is TGTGCCAGCAGTTACGGACAGGCCCTATCGAACTATGGCTACACCTTC.

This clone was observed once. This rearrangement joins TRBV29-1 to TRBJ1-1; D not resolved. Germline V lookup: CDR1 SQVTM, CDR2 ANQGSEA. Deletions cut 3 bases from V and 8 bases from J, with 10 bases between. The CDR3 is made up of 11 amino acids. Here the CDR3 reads CSVDAGKEAFF. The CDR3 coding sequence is TGCAGCGTTGACGCGGGGAAGGAAGCTTTCTTT.

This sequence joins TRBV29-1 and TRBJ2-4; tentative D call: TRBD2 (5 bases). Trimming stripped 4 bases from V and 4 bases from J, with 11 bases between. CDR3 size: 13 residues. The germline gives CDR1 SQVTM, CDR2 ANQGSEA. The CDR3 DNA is TGCAGCGTTGGTGGGCGGGCTAAAAACATTCAGTACTTC. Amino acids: CSVGGRAKNIQYF.

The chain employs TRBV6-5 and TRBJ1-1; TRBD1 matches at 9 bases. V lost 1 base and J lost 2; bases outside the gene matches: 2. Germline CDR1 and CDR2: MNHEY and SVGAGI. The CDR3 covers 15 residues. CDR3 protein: CASSYLTGGNTEAFF. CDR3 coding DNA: TGTGCCAGCAGTTACTTGACAGGGGGTAACACTGAAGCTTTCTTT.

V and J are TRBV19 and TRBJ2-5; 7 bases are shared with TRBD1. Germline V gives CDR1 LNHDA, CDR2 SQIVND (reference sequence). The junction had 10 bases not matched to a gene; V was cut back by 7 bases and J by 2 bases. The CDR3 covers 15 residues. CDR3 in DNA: TGTGCCAGTACCCCGGGACAGACCTTACAAGAGACCCAGTACTTC. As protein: CASTPGQTLQETQYF.

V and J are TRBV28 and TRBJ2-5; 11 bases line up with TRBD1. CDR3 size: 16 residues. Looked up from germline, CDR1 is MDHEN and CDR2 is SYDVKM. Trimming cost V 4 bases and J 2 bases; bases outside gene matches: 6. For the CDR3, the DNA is TGTGCCAGCAGTTCCACCGGGACAGGGGGACAAGAGACCCAGTACTTC. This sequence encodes CASSSTGTGGQETQYF.

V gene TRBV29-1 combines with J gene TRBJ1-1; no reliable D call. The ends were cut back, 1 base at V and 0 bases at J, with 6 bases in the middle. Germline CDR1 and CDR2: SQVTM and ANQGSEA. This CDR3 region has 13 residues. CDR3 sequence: CSVEGQMNTEAFF. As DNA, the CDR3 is TGCAGCGTTGAAGGACAAATGAACACTGAAGCTTTCTTT.

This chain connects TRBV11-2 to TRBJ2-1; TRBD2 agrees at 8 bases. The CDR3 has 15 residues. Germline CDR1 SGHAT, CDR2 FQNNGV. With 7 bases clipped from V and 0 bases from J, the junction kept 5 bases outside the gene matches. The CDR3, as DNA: TGTGCCAGCACCGTACGGGGGGGCTCCTACAATGAGCAGTTCTTC. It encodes CASTVRGGSYNEQFF.

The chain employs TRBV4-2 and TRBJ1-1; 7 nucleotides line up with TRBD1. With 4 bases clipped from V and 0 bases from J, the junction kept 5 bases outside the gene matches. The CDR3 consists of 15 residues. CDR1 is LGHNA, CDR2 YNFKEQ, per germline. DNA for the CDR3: TGTGCCAGCAGCCCGGGACAGCGGTTGAACACTGAAGCTTTCTTT. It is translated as CASSPGQRLNTEAFF.

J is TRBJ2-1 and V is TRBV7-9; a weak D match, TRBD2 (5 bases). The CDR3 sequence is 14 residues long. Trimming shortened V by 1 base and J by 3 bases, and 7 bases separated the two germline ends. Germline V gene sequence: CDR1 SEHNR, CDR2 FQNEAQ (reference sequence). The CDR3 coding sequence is TGTGCCAGCAGCTTAGACGGGGTCTACAATGAGCAGTTCTTC. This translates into CASSLDGVYNEQFF. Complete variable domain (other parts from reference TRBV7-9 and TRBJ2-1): DTGVSQNPRHKITKRGQNVTFRCDPISEHNRLYWYRQTLGQGPEFLTYFQNEAQLEKSRLLSDRFSAERPKGSFSTLEIQRTEQGDSAMYLCASSLDGVYNEQFFGPGTRLTVL.

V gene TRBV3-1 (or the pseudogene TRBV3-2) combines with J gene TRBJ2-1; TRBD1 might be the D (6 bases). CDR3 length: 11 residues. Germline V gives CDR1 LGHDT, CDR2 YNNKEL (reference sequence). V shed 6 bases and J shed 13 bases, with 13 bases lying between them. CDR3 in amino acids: CASRRGSLQFF. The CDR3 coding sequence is TGTGCCAGCAGGAGGGGGAGCCTACAGTTCTTC.

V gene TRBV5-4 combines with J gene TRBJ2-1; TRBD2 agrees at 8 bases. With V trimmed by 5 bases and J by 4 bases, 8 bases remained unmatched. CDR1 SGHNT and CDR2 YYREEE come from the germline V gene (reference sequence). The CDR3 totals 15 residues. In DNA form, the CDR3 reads TGTGCCAGCAGTAGAGCGGGGGCATCGTACAATGAGCAGTTCTTC. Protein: CASSRAGASYNEQFF.

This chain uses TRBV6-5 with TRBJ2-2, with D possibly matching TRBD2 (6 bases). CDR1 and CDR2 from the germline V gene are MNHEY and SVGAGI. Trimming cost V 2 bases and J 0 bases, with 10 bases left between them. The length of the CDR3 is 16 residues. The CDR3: CASSYATSPNTGELFF. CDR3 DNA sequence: TGTGCCAGCAGTTACGCAACTAGCCCGAACACCGGGGAGCTGTTTTTT.

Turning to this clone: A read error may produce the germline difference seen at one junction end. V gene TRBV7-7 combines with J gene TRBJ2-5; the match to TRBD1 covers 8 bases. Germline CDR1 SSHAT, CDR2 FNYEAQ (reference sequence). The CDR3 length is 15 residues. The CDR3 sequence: CASSLGGQGWETQYF. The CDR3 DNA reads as TGTGCCAGCAGTTTAGGAGGACAGGGCTGGGAGACCCAGTACTTC.

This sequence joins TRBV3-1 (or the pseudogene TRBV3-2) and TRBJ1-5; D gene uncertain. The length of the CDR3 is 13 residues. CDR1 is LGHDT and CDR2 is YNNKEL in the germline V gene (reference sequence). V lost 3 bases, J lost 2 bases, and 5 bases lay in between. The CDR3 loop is CASSQRGNQPQHF. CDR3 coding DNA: TGTGCCAGCAGCCAGAGGGGCAATCAGCCCCAGCATTTT.

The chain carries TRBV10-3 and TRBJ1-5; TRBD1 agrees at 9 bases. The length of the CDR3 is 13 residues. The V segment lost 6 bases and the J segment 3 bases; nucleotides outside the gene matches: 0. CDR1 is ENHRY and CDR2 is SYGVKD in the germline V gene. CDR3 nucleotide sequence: TGTGCCATCAGACAGGGGGCCAATCAGCCCCAGCATTTT. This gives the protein CAIRQGANQPQHF.

CDR3 protein: CASTLTGNYEETQYF. The CDR3 DNA sequence: TGTGCCAGCACCTTGACAGGGAATTATGAGGAGACCCAGTACTTC. The chain is built from TRBV18 and TRBJ2-5, with 7 bases identical to TRBD1. This CDR3 is built from 15 residues. The germline V gene encodes CDR1 KGHSH and CDR2 LQKENI. J lost 5 bases, V lost 8 bases, and 14 bases had no gene match.

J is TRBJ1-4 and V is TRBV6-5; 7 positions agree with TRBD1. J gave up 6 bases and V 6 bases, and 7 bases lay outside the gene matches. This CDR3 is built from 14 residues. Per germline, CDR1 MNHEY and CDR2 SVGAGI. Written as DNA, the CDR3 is TGTGCCAGCAGCCAGGGGGTAGGGGATGAAAAACTGTTTTTT. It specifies CASSQGVGDEKLFF.